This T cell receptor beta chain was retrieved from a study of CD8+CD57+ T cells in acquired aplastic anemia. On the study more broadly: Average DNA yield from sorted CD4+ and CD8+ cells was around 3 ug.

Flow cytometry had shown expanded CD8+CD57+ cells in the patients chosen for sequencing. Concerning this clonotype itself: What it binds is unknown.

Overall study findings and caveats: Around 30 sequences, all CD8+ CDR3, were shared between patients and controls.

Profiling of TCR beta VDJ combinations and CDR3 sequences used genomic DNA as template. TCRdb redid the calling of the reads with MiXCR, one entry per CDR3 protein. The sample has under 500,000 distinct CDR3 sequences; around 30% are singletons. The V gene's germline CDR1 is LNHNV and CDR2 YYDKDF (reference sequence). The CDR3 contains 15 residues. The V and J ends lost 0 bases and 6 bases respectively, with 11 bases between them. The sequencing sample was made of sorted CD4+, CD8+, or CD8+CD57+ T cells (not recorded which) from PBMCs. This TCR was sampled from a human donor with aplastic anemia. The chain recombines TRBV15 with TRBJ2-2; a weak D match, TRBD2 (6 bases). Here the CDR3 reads CATSRDYGGAGELFF. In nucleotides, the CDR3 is TGTGCCACCAGCAGAGATTATGGAGGGGCCGGGGAGCTGTTTTTT. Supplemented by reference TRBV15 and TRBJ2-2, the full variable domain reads DAMVIQNPRYQVTQFGKPVTLSCSQTLNHNVMYWYQQKSSQAPKLLFHYYDKDFNNEADTPDNFQSRRPNTSFCFLDIRSPGLGDTAMYLCATSRDYGGAGELFFGEGSRLTVL.